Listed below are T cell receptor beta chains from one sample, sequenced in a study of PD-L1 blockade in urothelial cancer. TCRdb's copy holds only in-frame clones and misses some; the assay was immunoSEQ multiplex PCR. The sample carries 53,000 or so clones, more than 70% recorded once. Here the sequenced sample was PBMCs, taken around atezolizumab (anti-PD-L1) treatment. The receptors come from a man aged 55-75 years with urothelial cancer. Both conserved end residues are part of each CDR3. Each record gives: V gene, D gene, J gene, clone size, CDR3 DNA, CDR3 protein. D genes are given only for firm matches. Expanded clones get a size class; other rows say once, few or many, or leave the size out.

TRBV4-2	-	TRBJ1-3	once	TGTGCCAGCAGCCAAGCGATCCAGGGCTCCTCTGGAAACACCATATATTTT	CASSQAIQGSSGNTIYF
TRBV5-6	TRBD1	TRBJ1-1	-	TGTGCCAGCAGCTTGGCAGGACAGGCATTCTTT	CASSLAGQAFF
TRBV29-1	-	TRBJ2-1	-	TGCACCGGGGGTCCAGTGGCAGGGAATGAGCAGTTCTTC	CTGGPVAGNEQFF
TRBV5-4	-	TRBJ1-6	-	TGTGCCAGCAGCGAAACAGGGCCACCCCTCCACTTT	CASSETGPPLHF
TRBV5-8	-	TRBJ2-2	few	TGTGCCAGCAGCTGGAACAAGGGGGTCGGCACCGGGGAGCTGTTTTTT	CASSWNKGVGTGELFF
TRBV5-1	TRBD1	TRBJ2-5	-	TGCGCCAGCAGCTTGGAACAAGGGACAGGCGAGACCCAGTACTTC	CASSLEQGTGETQYF
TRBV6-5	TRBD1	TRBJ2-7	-	TGTGCCAGCAGTTCCCTGGGACAGGGGAGCGAGCAGTACTTC	CASSSLGQGSEQYF
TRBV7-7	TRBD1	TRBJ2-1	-	TGTGCCAGCAGCTTAGCGACAGGGGTCAATGAGCAGTTCTTC	CASSLATGVNEQFF
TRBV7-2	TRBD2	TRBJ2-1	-	TGTGCCAGCAGCTTACAATGGGGAGGGATCGATGAGCAGTTCTTC	CASSLQWGGIDEQFF
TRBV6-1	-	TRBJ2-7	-	TGTGCCAGCAGTGAAGCTGACAGTTACGAGCAGTACTTC	CASSEADSYEQYF
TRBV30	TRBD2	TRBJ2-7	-	TGTGCCTGGGGGAGACTAGCGGGGGCCTACGAGCAGTACTTC	CAWGRLAGAYEQYF
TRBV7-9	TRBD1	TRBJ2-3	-	TGTGCCAGCAGAGATGGACAGGGGGCTACGGGAGGGCCCACAGATACGCAGTATTTT	CASRDGQGATGGPTDTQYF
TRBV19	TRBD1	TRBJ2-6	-	TGTGCCAGTAGTATCGGGACAGGGGAATCGGGGGCCAACGTCCTGACTTTC	CASSIGTGESGANVLTF
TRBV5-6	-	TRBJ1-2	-	TGTGCCAGCAGCCAAGTCCTGGACATACAGGGCTATGGCTACACCTTC	CASSQVLDIQGYGYTF
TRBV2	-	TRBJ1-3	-	TGTGCCAGCAGTAGAGCTGGAAACACCATATATTTT	CASSRAGNTIYF
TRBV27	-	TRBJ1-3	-	TGTGCCAGCAGTCCAACAGGGTTGGGAAACACCATATATTTT	CASSPTGLGNTIYF
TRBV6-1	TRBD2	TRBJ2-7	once	TGTGCCGTCGTTTGGACTAGCGGAGCCTCCTACGAGCAGTACTTC	CAVVWTSGASYEQYF
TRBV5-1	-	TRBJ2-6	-	TGCGCCAGCAGCGGAGGGGCCCACTCTGGGGCCAACGTCCTGACTTTC	CASSGGAHSGANVLTF
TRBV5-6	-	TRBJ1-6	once	TGTGCCAGCAGCCCAGGACAGACTAATTCACCCCTCCACTTT	CASSPGQTNSPLHF
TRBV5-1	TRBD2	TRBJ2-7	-	TGCGCCAGCAGCTTGTCTAGCGGGATCTACGAGCAGTACTTC	CASSLSSGIYEQYF
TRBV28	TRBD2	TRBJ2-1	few	TGTGCCAGCAGTGAAGATAGCGGGAGGGCTAATGAGCAGTTCTTC	CASSEDSGRANEQFF
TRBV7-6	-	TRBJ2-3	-	TGTGCCAGCAGCTTAGCCCAGGGAACCACAGATACGCAGTATTTT	CASSLAQGTTDTQYF
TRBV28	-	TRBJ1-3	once	TGTGCCAGCAGCGGCTCTGGAAACACCATATATTTT	CASSGSGNTIYF
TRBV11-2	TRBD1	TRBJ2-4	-	TGTGCCAGCAGCTTAGTCCCTCCGGGACAGGGGAGCATTCAGTACTTC	CASSLVPPGQGSIQYF
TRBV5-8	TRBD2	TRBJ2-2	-	TGTGCCAGCAGCACATCGGCGGGAGGGCCATTCGGGGAGCTGTTTTTT	CASSTSAGGPFGELFF
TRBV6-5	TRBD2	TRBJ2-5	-	TGTGCCAGCAGTTACTCGACAAGCGGGACTCAAGAGACCCAGTACTTC	CASSYSTSGTQETQYF
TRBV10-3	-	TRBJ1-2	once	TGTGCCATCAGTGCGGCGGTTAACTATGGCTACACCTTC	CAISAAVNYGYTF
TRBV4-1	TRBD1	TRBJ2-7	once	TGCGCCAGCAGCCAGGAAGACAGGGTAGGCGACGAGCAGTACTTC	CASSQEDRVGDEQYF
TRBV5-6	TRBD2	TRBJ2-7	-	TGTGCCAGCAGCTTCAGATCTAGCGGGAGGGCCGACTACGAGCAGTACTTC	CASSFRSSGRADYEQYF
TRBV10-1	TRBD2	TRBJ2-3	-	TGCGCCAGCAGTCAGGGAGGCGGGGGGCCCGATAATACGCAGTATTTT	CASSQGGGGPDNTQYF
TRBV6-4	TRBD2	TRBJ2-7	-	TGTGCCAGCAAGAAGCAACTAGCGGGTGGGCACGAGCAGTACTTC	CASKKQLAGGHEQYF
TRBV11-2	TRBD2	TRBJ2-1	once	TGTGCCAGCAGCTTCCTTAGCGGGGGGGCCTCCGTTGAGCAGTTCTTC	CASSFLSGGASVEQFF
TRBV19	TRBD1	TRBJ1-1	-	TGTGCCAGTAACACAGGGGGCTGGGACACTGAAGCTTTCTTT	CASNTGGWDTEAFF
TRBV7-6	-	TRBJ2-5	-	TGTGCCAGCAGCGCAGGGGCGGGGAGGGGAGAGACCCAGTACTTC	CASSAGAGRGETQYF
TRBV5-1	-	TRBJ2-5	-	TGCGCCAGCCGGGGAAATCGACAGGGAGGAGAACGCCAAGAGACCCAGTACTTC	CASRGNRQGGERQETQYF
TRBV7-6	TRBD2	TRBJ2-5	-	TGTGCCAGCAGCGAGGCGGGGGGGCTCCAAGAGACCCAGTACTTC	CASSEAGGLQETQYF
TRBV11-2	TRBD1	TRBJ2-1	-	TGTGCCAGCAGCCCCGACAGGGGGCGCGGGAATGAGCAGTTCTTC	CASSPDRGRGNEQFF
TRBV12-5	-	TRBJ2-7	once	TGTGCTAGTGGTTTGGTACAGGGCCACGAGCAGTACTTC	CASGLVQGHEQYF
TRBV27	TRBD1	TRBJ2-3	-	TGTGCCAGCAGTTCATCACCGACAGGGGCCCCCATAGATACGCAGTATTTT	CASSSSPTGAPIDTQYF
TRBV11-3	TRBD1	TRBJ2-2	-	TGTGCCAGCAGTTCCCGGGACAGATCCGGGGAGCTGTTTTTT	CASSSRDRSGELFF
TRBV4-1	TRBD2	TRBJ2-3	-	TGCGCCAGCAGCCCCAAGGGTGGATTGCCGGCGGGGGGGCTCACAGATACGCAGTATTTT	CASSPKGGLPAGGLTDTQYF
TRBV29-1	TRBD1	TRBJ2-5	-	TGCAGCGCTGGACAGGGGCGAGAGACCCAGTACTTC	CSAGQGRETQYF
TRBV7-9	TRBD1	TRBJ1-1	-	TGTGCCAGCAGCTACAGGGGAGGCACTGAAGCTTTCTTT	CASSYRGGTEAFF
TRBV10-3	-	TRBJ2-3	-	TGTGCCATCAGTGAGACGGGTACAGATACGCAGTATTTT	CAISETGTDTQYF
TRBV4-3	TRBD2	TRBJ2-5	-	TGCGCCAGCAGCCTGACTAGCGCCGGGTGGGAGACCCAGTACTTC	CASSLTSAGWETQYF
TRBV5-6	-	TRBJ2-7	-	TGTGCCAGCAGCTTGGGGCAGACTTTTGGCATCTACGAGCAGTACTTC	CASSLGQTFGIYEQYF
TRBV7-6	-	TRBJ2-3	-	TGTGCCAGCAGCTTACCCGGGGACACAGATACGCAGTATTTT	CASSLPGDTDTQYF
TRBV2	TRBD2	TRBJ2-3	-	TGTGCCAGTCAGCGGGAGGGCCAGCTGAAGGCAGATACGCAGTATTTT	CASQREGQLKADTQYF
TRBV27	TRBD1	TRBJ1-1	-	TGTGCCAGCACCCCGGACAGGGGGGTAGGGACTGAAGCTTTCTTT	CASTPDRGVGTEAFF